The 18 T cell receptor beta chains listed next were all sequenced from one sample in a study of T-cell memory formation after mild COVID-19. A single record per CDR3 protein comes from TCRdb applying MiXCR to the 5' RACE reads. The sample lists under 150,000 distinct CDR3 sequences; 22% were seen once. The material sequenced was PBMCs or a T cell subset sorted from them (not recorded which). Receptors originate from a man aged 18 to 30 who had mild COVID-19 (a few samples of this study predate the infection). Cell type and time point are not known.

J is TRBJ1-2 and V is TRBV7-2, with unresolved D. CDR1 and CDR2 (germline): SGHTA, FQGNSA. The CDR3 extends over 13 amino acids. V lost 3 bases, J lost 8 bases, and 13 bases lay in between. CDR3 DNA sequence: TGTGCCAGCAGCTTTTTAGGACTTGGCGGCTACACCTTC. Translating gives CASSFLGLGGYTF.

Concerning this clonotype: At one end, the junction sequence differs from germline, possibly due to a read error. The chain employs TRBV9 and TRBJ2-6; 7 positions agree with TRBD1. The CDR3 is 17 amino acids. Germline values: CDR1 SGDLS, CDR2 YYNGEE. The CDR3: CASSVAPDRAGVNVLTF. The CDR3 bases are TGTGCCAGCAGCGTAGCTCCAGACAGGGCTGGGGTCAACGTCCTGACTTTC.

This clonotype was found a few times. V gene TRBV6-5 combines with J gene TRBJ2-1; TRBD2 is a possible D gene (5 bases). V lost 8 bases, J lost 7 bases, and 9 bases lay in between. Germline CDR1 and CDR2: MNHEY and SVGAGI. The CDR3 runs 11 residues. The CDR3 loop is CASVSGNEQFF. CDR3 bases: TGTGCCAGCGTGTCGGGGAATGAGCAGTTCTTC.

The V and J genes are TRBV6-1 and TRBJ2-2, with TRBD1 matching over 7 bases. CDR1 MNHNS and CDR2 SASEGT come from the germline V gene. The CDR3 contains 16 residues. The V and J ends lost 2 bases and 3 bases, in that order; junction bases with no gene match: 6. The DNA of the CDR3 is TGTGCCAGCAGTGAATGGCAGGGGGTAGACACCGGGGAGCTGTTTTTT. It is translated as CASSEWQGVDTGELFF.

The genes are TRBV7-9 and TRBJ1-1; D not resolved. Looked up from germline, CDR1 is SEHNR and CDR2 is FQNEAQ (reference sequence). This CDR3 spans 13 amino acids. With 5 bases removed from V and 5 bases from J, the gap between germline ends came to 12 bases. CDR3 amino acids: CASSDGPRTEAFF. The CDR3 nucleotides read TGTGCCAGCAGCGACGGGCCCCGAACTGAAGCTTTCTTT. The full variable domain, in which reference TRBV7-9 and TRBJ1-1 provide the parts outside the CDR3, is DTGVSQNPRHKITKRGQNVTFRCDPISEHNRLYWYRQTLGQGPEFLTYFQNEAQLEKSRLLSDRFSAERPKGSFSTLEIQRTEQGDSAMYLCASSDGPRTEAFFGQGTRLTVV.

The chain joins TRBV5-1 to TRBJ1-2; 9 bases agree with TRBD1. The junction had 8 bases not matched to a gene; V was cut back by 4 bases and J by 4 bases. The CDR3 has 15 amino acids. Looked up from germline, CDR1 is SGHRS and CDR2 is YFSETQ. The CDR3 is CASSSTGGAFYGYTF. The DNA of the CDR3 is TGCGCCAGCAGCAGCACAGGGGGCGCGTTCTATGGCTACACCTTC.

In this sample, this clonotype turned up many times. V and J are TRBV4-3 and TRBJ2-1; D remains ambiguous. V was cut by 7 bases and J by 0 bases, with 13 bases left in between. This CDR3 comprises 15 residues. Germline V lookup: CDR1 LGHNA, CDR2 YSLEER. The CDR3: CASTPERSSYNEQFF. CDR3 in DNA: TGCGCCAGCACCCCAGAGCGAAGCTCCTACAATGAGCAGTTCTTC.

This clonotype was recorded a few times. The chain uses TRBV24-1 and TRBJ2-3, with D maybe TRBD2 (6 bases). Germline V lookup: CDR1 KGHDR, CDR2 SFDVKD. Deletions cut 3 bases from V and 3 bases from J, with 15 bases between. The CDR3 runs 16 residues. The CDR3 DNA follows: TGTGCCACCAGTGATCCCCGGGACTCCCTAACAGATACGCAGTATTTT. This sequence encodes CATSDPRDSLTDTQYF.

The rearrangement uses TRBV5-1 and TRBJ1-1; the match to TRBD1 covers 7 bases. Trimming took 4 bases from V and 6 from J; bases not matched to a gene: 12. Germline CDR1 and CDR2: SGHRS and YFSETQ. This CDR3 is built from 15 residues. CDR3 residues: CASSPRQGGKAEAFF. CDR3 DNA: TGCGCCAGCAGCCCCAGGCAGGGGGGGAAGGCTGAAGCTTTCTTT.

The genes are TRBV3-1 and TRBJ2-1; D call uncertain. Per the germline V gene, CDR1 is LGHDT and CDR2 is YNNKEL (reference sequence). This CDR3 is built from 14 residues. Trimming left V 1 base short and J 3 bases short, with 7 bases between. In DNA form, the CDR3 reads TGTGCCAGCAGCCAAGGGATAGGCTACAATGAGCAGTTCTTC. Its translation is CASSQGIGYNEQFF.

V usage is TRBV6-2 or TRBV6-3 and J usage is TRBJ2-7; D may be TRBD2 (6 bases). The CDR3 is 15 amino acids. CDR1 is MNHEY, CDR2 SVGEGT, per germline. Trimming removed 2 bases at V and 6 bases at J, with 17 bases between. For the CDR3, the DNA is TGTGCCAGCAGTTACCGTCCGTTCGTGGGGGGCGAGCAGTACTTC. Translation gives CASSYRPFVGGEQYF.

The chain joins TRBV9 to TRBJ2-3; the D call may be TRBD1 or TRBD2 (5 bases each). Germline CDR1 is SGDLS and CDR2 is YYNGEE. Trimming removed 2 bases from V and 2 bases from J, with 9 bases in between. The length of the CDR3 is 14 residues. The CDR3 protein is CASSVEGITDTQYF. For the CDR3, the DNA is TGTGCCAGCAGCGTTGAGGGGATCACAGATACGCAGTATTTT.

V gene TRBV7-6 combines with J gene TRBJ1-2, with a possible D match to TRBD1 (5 bases). The CDR3 has 13 amino acids. Germline CDR1 SGHVS, CDR2 FNYEAQ. V shed 6 bases and J shed 4 bases, with 12 bases lying between them. CDR3 bases: TGTGCCAGCAGAAGTGCCGGGGGCTATGGCTACACCTTC. Protein sequence: CASRSAGGYGYTF.

V and J are TRBV11-3 and TRBJ2-1, with TRBD2 matching 10 bases. The CDR3 has 16 residues. CDR1 is SGHNT, CDR2 YENEEA, per germline. The J segment lost 10 bases and the V segment lost 6 bases, leaving 15 bases of the junction unmatched. The CDR3 region has the DNA TGTGCCAGCAGTCCTCCCGCTAGCGGGGGATTTGGAGAGCAGTTCTTC. It codes for CASSPPASGGFGEQFF. Complete variable domain (other parts from reference TRBV11-3 and TRBJ2-1): EAGVVQSPRYKIIEKKQPVAFWCNPISGHNTLYWYLQNLGQGPELLIRYENEEAVDDSQLPKDRFSAERLKGVDSTLKIQPAELGDSAVYLCASSPPASGGFGEQFFGPGTRLTVL.

This chain links TRBV3-1 with TRBJ2-7; a weak D match, TRBD1 (5 bases). CDR3 length: 14 residues. From germline, CDR1 is LGHDT and CDR2 YNNKEL (reference sequence). The ends were cut back, 1 base at V and 7 bases at J, with 14 bases in the middle. CDR3 DNA sequence: TGTGCCAGCAGCCAAGTTGGGGCCCTTCGAGAGCAGTACTTC. It translates to CASSQVGALREQYF.

This clonotype has only a few counts. The chain joins TRBV4-1 to TRBJ2-7, with 8 bases fitting TRBD2. This CDR3 is built from 12 residues. In germline, CDR1 is MGHRA, CDR2 YSYEKL. The J segment lost 7 bases and the V segment lost 3 bases, leaving 2 bases of the junction unmatched. The CDR3 sequence: CASSHPSGEQYF. CDR3 nucleotide sequence: TGCGCCAGCAGCCACCCTAGCGGGGAGCAGTACTTC.

The chain joins TRBV6-2 or TRBV6-3 to TRBJ2-3; D remains ambiguous. Looked up from germline, CDR1 is MNHEY and CDR2 is SVGEGT. Trimming stripped 0 bases from V and 4 bases from J, with 11 bases between. CDR3 size: 15 residues. The CDR3 loop is CASSYSTAPPDTQYF. In DNA form, the CDR3 reads TGTGCCAGCAGTTACTCTACAGCGCCCCCAGATACGCAGTATTTT.

This clonotype was counted only a few times. The rearrangement uses TRBV7-9 and TRBJ2-4, with a weak D call TRBD2 (5 bases). The CDR3 consists of 16 residues. V gave up 5 bases and J gave up 0 bases, with 14 bases separating them. The germline CDR1 and CDR2 sequences are SEHNR and FQNEAQ (reference sequence). The CDR3 DNA reads TGTGCCAGCAGCACCGGACGGGGTCTAGCCAAAAACATTCAGTACTTC. Its protein product is CASSTGRGLAKNIQYF.